These 18 T cell receptor beta chains came from one sample sequenced in a study of glioma-infiltrating T cells after dendritic cell vaccination. Sequencing used immunoSEQ multiplex PCR; TCRdb keeps in-frame clones, though not all of them. The profile shows tens of thousands of clones, over 70% of them singletons. The source material was blood, sampled before dendritic cell vaccination. Receptors were obtained from a human donor with glioblastoma.

CDR3 DNA: TGCGCCAGCAGTAGCGCGGGATTCGGCGAGCAGTACGTC. Protein product: CASSSAGFGEQYV. The V gene is TRBV10-1, the J gene TRBJ2-7, with D possibly TRBD2 on 6 matching bases. The CDR3 extends over 13 amino acids. V shed 5 bases and J shed 6 bases, with 14 bases lying between them. Germline CDR1 WNHNN, CDR2 SYGVQD (reference sequence).

The rearrangement links TRBV5-6 to TRBJ1-1; D gene uncertain. CDR1 and CDR2 (germline): SGHDT, YYEEEE. V was cut by 1 base and J by 0 bases, with 13 bases left in between. This CDR3 is built from 16 residues. Here the CDR3 reads CASSLKAGPMNTEAFF. The CDR3 DNA is TGTGCCAGCAGCTTGAAGGCAGGCCCCATGAACACTGAAGCTTTCTTT.

The chain couples TRBV11-1 to TRBJ1-3; 8 bases match TRBD1. This CDR3 spans 14 amino acids. From germline, CDR1 is SGHAT and CDR2 FQDESV (reference sequence). V gave up 5 bases and J gave up 4 bases; unmatched junction bases: 4. The CDR3 here is CASSPTGAGNTIYF. In DNA form, the CDR3 reads TGTGCCAGCAGCCCGACAGGGGCCGGAAACACCATATATTTT. Filled out from reference TRBV11-1 and TRBJ1-3, the complete variable domain reads EAEVAQSPRYKITEKSQAVAFWCDPISGHATLYWYRQILGQGPELLVQFQDESVVDDSQLPKDRFSAERLKGVDSTLKIQPAELGDSAMYLCASSPTGAGNTIYFGEGSWLTVV.

The genes are TRBV4-1 and TRBJ1-1; 9 bases are shared with TRBD1. Germline V gives CDR1 MGHRA, CDR2 YSYEKL. The J segment lost 5 bases and the V segment lost 0 bases, leaving 7 bases of the junction unmatched. There are 16 residues in the CDR3. The CDR3 coding sequence is TGCGCCAGCAGCCAAGATCTTTGGACAGGGGCGACTGAAGCTTTCTTT. This sequence encodes CASSQDLWTGATEAFF.

The rearrangement uses TRBV4-1 and TRBJ2-3; D is possibly TRBD2 (5 bases). Germline loops: CDR1 MGHRA, CDR2 YSYEKL. V lost 4 bases and J 4 bases, leaving 9 bases between the germline ends. This CDR3 is 13 amino acids long. This CDR3 is CASSPSQPDTQYF. DNA for the CDR3: TGCGCCAGCAGCCCTAGCCAACCAGATACGCAGTATTTT.

This clone was recorded only once. The chain joins TRBV7-2 to TRBJ2-1, with TRBD2 matching over 7 bases. Germline V CDR1 and CDR2: SGHTA, FQGNSA. Trimming removed 0 bases from V and 7 bases from J; junction bases left unmatched: 3. The CDR3 consists of 14 residues. Here the CDR3 reads CASSLAGSGNEQFF. CDR3 nucleotides: TGTGCCAGCAGCTTAGCAGGTAGCGGGAATGAGCAGTTCTTC.

In DNA form, the CDR3 reads TGTGCCAGCAGCTTCTACGCTGGGGCCAACGTCCTGACTTTC. This gives the protein CASSFYAGANVLTF. The V and J genes are TRBV5-4 and TRBJ2-6; D remains ambiguous. This CDR3 region has 14 residues. The V end was cut by 2 bases, the J end by 2 bases, with 5 bases between. Germline lookup yields CDR1 SGHNT and CDR2 YYREEE (reference sequence).

The chain recombines TRBV30 with TRBJ2-3; 11 nucleotides agree with TRBD2. Germline assignment: CDR1 GTSNPN and CDR2 SVGIG (reference sequence). J lost 6 bases, V lost 2 bases, and 7 bases had no gene match. The CDR3 has 15 amino acids. For the CDR3, the DNA is TGTGCCTGGAGTACTAGCGGGGGCCTAGCGGATACGCAGTATTTT. Its translation is CAWSTSGGLADTQYF.

The chain recombines TRBV6-1 with TRBJ1-5; 7 bases fit TRBD1. V was pared by 3 bases and J by 7 bases, with 12 bases of the junction left unmatched. The CDR3 runs to 16 residues. Germline CDR1 reads MNHNS; CDR2 reads SASEGT. The CDR3 DNA follows: TGTGCCAGCAGTGAGACAGGGAGAGTATTCTGGCAGCCCCAGCATTTT. This translates into CASSETGRVFWQPQHF.

The rearrangement uses TRBV5-4 and TRBJ2-3, with 8 bases lining up with TRBD2. The CDR3 extends over 15 amino acids. Germline trimming cut 4 bases from V and 6 bases from J; bases unmatched to any gene: 10. Germline-derived CDR1 and CDR2 are SGHNT and YYREEE (reference sequence). The DNA of the CDR3 is TGTGCCAGCAGCCGGAAGGGACTAGAGGTGGATACGCAGTATTTT. This translates into CASSRKGLEVDTQYF.

The chain couples TRBV27 to TRBJ2-7; the D gene is possibly TRBD2 (5 bases). In germline, CDR1 is MNHEY, CDR2 SMNVEV (reference sequence). CDR3 length: 14 amino acids. V dropped 3 bases and J dropped 1 base, with 10 bases sitting between them. CDR3 in amino acids: CASSFQRQSYEQYV. The CDR3 DNA is TGTGCCAGCAGTTTCCAGCGGCAGTCCTACGAGCAGTACGTC.

The chain is built from TRBV27 and TRBJ2-5; D is unresolved. In germline, CDR1 is MNHEY, CDR2 SMNVEV (reference sequence). The V gene lost 0 bases and the J gene lost 5 bases, with 16 bases spanning the gap. The CDR3 covers 16 residues. The CDR3 reads CASSLSYAVSMETQYF. The CDR3 bases are TGTGCCAGCAGTTTATCCTATGCGGTATCGATGGAGACCCAGTACTTC.

This chain links TRBV6-6 with TRBJ1-4, with TRBD1 identical over 9 bases. The V segment lost 5 bases and the J segment 8 bases; nucleotides outside the gene matches: 12. The length of the CDR3 is 16 residues. From germline, CDR1 is MNHNY and CDR2 SVGAGI (reference sequence). DNA for the CDR3: TGTGCCAGCAGTCGTTCCCAACAGGGGGCAAAAGAAAAACTGTTTTTT. Translated: CASSRSQQGAKEKLFF.

This clone was picked up one time. The V gene is TRBV2, the J gene TRBJ2-3; tentative D call: TRBD2 (5 bases). Germline assignment: CDR1 SNHLY and CDR2 FYNNEI. Deletions cut 4 bases from V and 5 bases from J, with 10 bases between. The CDR3 is made up of 13 amino acids. As DNA, the CDR3 is TGTGCCAGCAGTGTCGAGGGCCGAGATACGCAGTATTTT. Amino acids: CASSVEGRDTQYF.

This clone has only a few counts. This sequence joins TRBV19 and TRBJ2-2, with 9 bases lining up with TRBD2. J was trimmed by 1 base and V by 5 bases; bases with no gene match: 8. This CDR3 is built from 17 residues. The germline V gene encodes CDR1 LNHDA and CDR2 SQIVND (reference sequence). The DNA for the CDR3 is TGTGCCAGTAGTGCGTTGCTGACTAGCGGGAACACCGGGGAGCTGTTTTTT. Its translation: CASSALLTSGNTGELFF. Together with reference TRBV19 and TRBJ2-2, the CDR3 gives the full variable domain: DGGITQSPKYLFRKEGQNVTLSCEQNLNHDAMYWYRQDPGQGLRLIYYSQIVNDFQKGDIAEGYSVSREKKESFPLTVTSAQKNPTAFYLCASSALLTSGNTGELFFGEGSRLTVL.

This chain links TRBV29-1 with TRBJ1-2; 12 bases line up with TRBD1. Looked up from germline, CDR1 is SQVTM and CDR2 is ANQGSEA. CDR3 size: 13 residues. V shed 7 bases, J shed 8 bases, and the junction held 8 bases outside the gene matches. The chain's CDR3 is CSAQGQGASGYTF. The DNA for the CDR3 is TGCAGCGCACAGGGACAGGGGGCTTCCGGCTACACCTTC.

This chain uses TRBV19 with TRBJ1-2, with D unresolved. The CDR3 extends over 12 amino acids. Germline V gene lookup returns CDR1 LNHDA and CDR2 SQIVND (reference sequence). Trimming removed 7 bases at V and 8 bases at J, with 14 bases between. The CDR3 coding sequence is TGTGCCAGTACCGGGATAGTGAGAGGCTACACCTTC. Translation: CASTGIVRGYTF.

This clone appeared once. The chain recombines TRBV19 with TRBJ1-1, with D perhaps TRBD1 (6 bases). The V end was cut by 5 bases, the J end by 1 base, with 11 bases between. Germline V gene lookup returns CDR1 LNHDA and CDR2 SQIVND (reference sequence). The length of the CDR3 is 14 residues. The CDR3 loop reads CASSVGQTNTEAFF. CDR3 DNA sequence: TGTGCCAGTAGTGTCGGACAGACGAACACTGAAGCTTTCTTT. The full variable domain, completed using reference TRBV19 and TRBJ1-1, is DGGITQSPKYLFRKEGQNVTLSCEQNLNHDAMYWYRQDPGQGLRLIYYSQIVNDFQKGDIAEGYSVSREKKESFPLTVTSAQKNPTAFYLCASSVGQTNTEAFFGQGTRLTVV.